The 3 T cell receptor beta chains reported below all come from one sample, sequenced in a study of cytomegalovirus exposure and HLA in healthy donors. PCR employed 60 Vbeta and 13 Jbeta primers. Clones were sequenced by immunoSEQ multiplex PCR, and TCRdb holds only the in-frame ones, with some missing. The sample totals some 48,000 clones. The sequenced sample consisted of PBMCs. The source is a male donor in good health and CMV-seropositive.

The chain recombines TRBV7-2 with TRBJ2-3; a weak D match, TRBD2 (7 bases). V was cut by 1 base and J by 2 bases, with 13 bases left in between. Per the germline V gene, CDR1 is SGHTA and CDR2 is FQGNSA. CDR3 length: 16 residues. Here the CDR3 DNA reads TGTGCCAGCAGCTTAGGGGGGGGCGACCCCACAGATACGCAGTATTTT. Translating it yields CASSLGGGDPTDTQYF.

In DNA form, the CDR3 reads TGTGCCAGCAGCTTAGCGCCCCAGGGGGCTGGGGCCAACGTCCTGACTTTC. Translation gives CASSLAPQGAGANVLTF. The chain is built from TRBV7-2 and TRBJ2-6, with 7 bases aligning to TRBD1. The CDR3 runs 17 residues. V trimming: 0 bases; J trimming: 2 bases; junction bases outside the gene matches: 4. From germline, CDR1 is SGHTA and CDR2 FQGNSA. Full variable domain (missing parts from reference TRBV7-2 and TRBJ2-6): GAGVSQSPSNKVTEKGKDVELRCDPISGHTALYWYRQSLGQGLEFLIYFQGNSAPDKSGLPSDRFSAERTGGSVSTLTIQRTQQEDSAVYLCASSLAPQGAGANVLTFGAGSRLTVL.

The J gene is TRBJ1-1, the V gene TRBV28; D might be TRBD1 (5 bases). Per the germline V gene, CDR1 is MDHEN and CDR2 is SYDVKM. V lost 6 bases, J lost 7 bases, and 15 bases lay in between. This CDR3 has 13 amino acids. CDR3 sequence (DNA): TGTGCCAGCAGAACTGCCGGGGGGGTTGAAGCTTTCTTT. Translating it yields CASRTAGGVEAFF.